The present T cell receptor (beta chain) was sequenced within a study of T cell responses to AZD1222 COVID-19 vaccine. As regards this clone: What it recognizes is unknown.

TCRdb's copy holds only in-frame clones and misses some; the assay was immunoSEQ multiplex PCR. Of roughly 99,000 clones in the sample, approximately 90% are singletons; the top ten hold around 8.3%. General study findings and limits: None of the repertoires were sampled until the peak T cell response had passed.

Researchers grouped second doses given at about 4 or about 12 weeks into one pool. Germline loops: CDR1 KGHDR, CDR2 SFDVKD. The CDR3 is 16 amino acids. The ends lost 5 bases at V and 7 bases at J; junction bases unmatched: 11. V usage is TRBV24-1 and J usage is TRBJ2-2; 8 nucleotides align to TRBD2. The input for sequencing was peripheral blood, taken 28 days after the second AZD1222 dose. The receptor was isolated from an adult who received the AZD1222 COVID-19 vaccine. This chain's CDR3 is CATSGPGGPADGELFF. Written as DNA, the CDR3 is TGTGCCACCAGTGGTCCGGGAGGGCCCGCGGACGGGGAGCTGTTTTTT.